These 29 T cell receptor beta chains were sequenced from one sample in a study of blood T cell repertoires in COVID-19. Method: immunoSEQ multiplex PCR; TCRdb's copy keeps in-frame clones and lacks some. Found here are under 90,000 clones, around 83% of them singletons; the top ten hold 35% to 50%. Sequencing was carried out using peripheral blood. Receptors originate from a man older than 75 with acute or convalescent COVID-19.

The V and J genes are TRBV29-1 and TRBJ1-2, with 8 bases that match TRBD1. Losses at the gene ends were 7 bases for V and 8 bases for J; bases not matched to a gene: 12. Germline V lookup: CDR1 SQVTM, CDR2 ANQGSEA. CDR3 length: 13 residues. CDR3 residues: CSAVGQGRWGYTF. CDR3 DNA sequence: TGCAGCGCTGTCGGACAGGGAAGGTGGGGCTACACCTTC.

V and J are TRBV12-3 or TRBV12-4 and TRBJ1-2; TRBD1 might be the D (5 bases). This CDR3 spans 12 amino acids. V was clipped by 4 bases and J by 3 bases, with 6 bases between them. The CDR3 sequence: CASSSGDYGYTF. The CDR3 DNA sequence: TGTGCCAGCAGTTCGGGGGACTATGGCTACACCTTC.

J is TRBJ1-2 and V is TRBV4-1, with 8 positions matching TRBD1. CDR3 length: 16 amino acids. V dropped 2 bases and J dropped 0; count of bases not matched to a gene: 5. The germline gives CDR1 MGHRA, CDR2 YSYEKL. Here the CDR3 DNA reads TGCGCCAGCAGCCAACAGGGGGCTCCCCCTAACTATGGCTACACCTTC. It encodes CASSQQGAPPNYGYTF.

The CDR3 sequence: CATRPQTSGTYEQYF. CDR3 sequence (DNA): TGCGCCACCCGACCTCAGACTAGCGGCACCTACGAGCAGTACTTC. This chain connects TRBV5-1 to TRBJ2-7, with 9 bases lining up with TRBD2. This CDR3 contains 15 residues. V shed 9 bases, J shed 2 bases, and the junction held 12 bases outside the gene matches. The germline gives CDR1 SGHRS, CDR2 YFSETQ.

This clone occurred once. J is TRBJ2-3 and V is TRBV6-2 or TRBV6-3; 10 positions match TRBD2. The germline V gene encodes CDR1 MNHEY and CDR2 SVGEGT. The CDR3 is made up of 16 amino acids. The J segment lost 2 bases and the V segment lost 3 bases, leaving 5 bases of the junction unmatched. The CDR3 DNA reads TGTGCCAGCAGTTATGGAACTAGCGGGGTCACAGATACGCAGTATTTT. This sequence encodes CASSYGTSGVTDTQYF.

The chain is built from TRBV2 and TRBJ1-5, with D tentatively TRBD1 (5 bases). The CDR3 runs to 15 residues. The V end lost 4 bases, the J end lost 4 bases, and 14 bases lay between the germline ends. Per the germline V gene, CDR1 is SNHLY and CDR2 is FYNNEI. CDR3 bases: TGTGCCAGCAGTGCCCTCTGGGGGACTAATCAGCCCCAGCATTTT. This sequence encodes CASSALWGTNQPQHF. The full variable domain, its missing parts supplied by reference TRBV2 and TRBJ1-5, is EPEVTQTPSHQVTQMGQEVILRCVPISNHLYFYWYRQILGQKVEFLVSFYNNEISEKSEIFDDQFSVERPDGSNFTLKIRSTKLEDSAMYFCASSALWGTNQPQHFGDGTRLSIL.

The J gene is TRBJ1-5, the V gene TRBV18; 8 nucleotides agree with TRBD1. The V gene end was trimmed by 3 bases and the J gene end by 3 bases; junction bases not matched to a gene: 7. The germline CDR1 and CDR2 sequences are KGHSH and LQKENI. The CDR3 runs 16 residues. CDR3 amino acids: CASSPDRAKNNQPQHF. Written as DNA, the CDR3 is TGTGCCAGCTCACCGGACAGGGCGAAGAACAATCAGCCCCAGCATTTT.

The chain has TRBV12-3 or TRBV12-4 and TRBJ2-7; 8 bases are a match to TRBD1. Trimming took 5 bases from V and 3 from J; bases not matched to a gene: 3. CDR3 length equals 13 residues. CDR3 sequence (DNA): TGTGCCAGCAGTGGCGGACAGGGCTACGAGCAGTACTTC. This gives the protein CASSGGQGYEQYF.

This chain links TRBV4-1 with TRBJ2-3, with TRBD2 identical over 7 bases. CDR1 and CDR2 from the germline V gene are MGHRA and YSYEKL. The CDR3 runs 11 residues. V gave up 8 bases and J gave up 4 bases; unmatched junction bases: 0. The CDR3 coding sequence is TGCGCCAGCGGACTAGCAGATACGCAGTATTTT. It specifies CASGLADTQYF.

This clone was seen a few times. This chain links TRBV9 with TRBJ1-2; D uncertain. Looked up from germline, CDR1 is SGDLS and CDR2 is YYNGEE. This CDR3 is built from 15 residues. V dropped 3 bases and J dropped 8 bases, with 20 bases sitting between them. CDR3 nucleotides: TGTGCCAGCAGCGCAGAGGGCACCAAGAAAGGCGGCTACACCTTC. It translates to CASSAEGTKKGGYTF. Full variable domain (missing parts from reference TRBV9 and TRBJ1-2): DSGVTQTPKHLITATGQRVTLRCSPRSGDLSVYWYQQSLDQGLQFLIQYYNGEERAKGNILERFSAQQFPDLHSELNLSSLELGDSALYFCASSAEGTKKGGYTFGSGTRLTVV.

This sequence joins TRBV5-1 and TRBJ2-2, with 9 nucleotides matching TRBD2. With 0 bases clipped from V and 1 base from J, the junction kept 7 bases outside the gene matches. Germline-derived CDR1 and CDR2 are SGHRS and YFSETQ. There are 18 residues in the CDR3. Here the CDR3 reads CASSLAFSGSGNTGELFF. CDR3 nucleotide sequence: TGCGCCAGCAGCTTGGCCTTTAGCGGGAGCGGGAACACCGGGGAGCTGTTTTTT.

V and J are TRBV7-9 and TRBJ2-1; 8 bases are shared with TRBD1. From germline, CDR1 is SEHNR and CDR2 FQNEAQ (reference sequence). With V trimmed by 5 bases and J by 1 base, 13 bases remained unmatched. CDR3 size: 18 residues. DNA of the CDR3: TGTGCCAGCAGCCCCGGGACAGGTAAGTTGGGATCCTACAATGAGCAGTTCTTC. It encodes CASSPGTGKLGSYNEQFF.

J is TRBJ2-1 and V is TRBV3-1 (or the pseudogene TRBV3-2); 12 bases are shared with TRBD2. The CDR3 covers 21 residues. Germline assignment: CDR1 LGHDT and CDR2 YNNKEL (reference sequence). With V trimmed by 4 bases and J by 4 bases, 20 bases remained unmatched. CDR3 residues: CASSPPALRTSGKRAYNEQFF. The DNA for the CDR3 is TGTGCCAGCAGCCCGCCTGCGTTACGGACTAGCGGGAAAAGAGCGTACAATGAGCAGTTCTTC.

The V and J genes are TRBV27 and TRBJ1-5, with D tentatively TRBD1 (5 bases). Deletions cut 5 bases from V and 0 bases from J, with 14 bases between. The CDR3 is 16 amino acids. Germline loops: CDR1 MNHEY, CDR2 SMNVEV (reference sequence). The CDR3 loop reads CASSPGLAYSNQPQHF. CDR3 in DNA: TGTGCCAGCAGTCCAGGGCTGGCCTATAGCAATCAGCCCCAGCATTTT.

The chain couples TRBV5-5 to TRBJ1-3; TRBD1 agrees at 7 bases. Germline V gene lookup returns CDR1 SGHKS and CDR2 YYEKEE (reference sequence). The junction had 16 bases not matched to a gene; V was cut back by 3 bases and J by 4 bases. This CDR3 spans 18 amino acids. CDR3: CASSSIGGTGARGNTIYF. CDR3 DNA: TGTGCCAGCAGCTCCATTGGGGGAACAGGGGCGCGGGGAAACACCATATATTTT.

The V call is TRBV15, the J call TRBJ1-2; TRBD1 matches 10 bases. Losses at the gene ends were 4 bases for V and 4 bases for J; bases not matched to a gene: 3. Germline CDR1 is LNHNV and CDR2 is YYDKDF (reference sequence). The CDR3 spans 14 residues. Here the CDR3 reads CATSMGQGFYGYTF. The DNA for the CDR3 is TGTGCCACCAGCATGGGACAGGGGTTCTATGGCTACACCTTC.

This chain uses TRBV5-5 with TRBJ2-3, with 9 positions matching TRBD2. The CDR3 contains 16 residues. Looked up from germline, CDR1 is SGHKS and CDR2 is YYEKEE (reference sequence). Losses at the gene ends were 1 base for V and 3 bases for J; bases not matched to a gene: 6. CDR3 DNA sequence: TGTGCCAGCAGCTTGTCGCGGGGGGGAGGAACAGATACGCAGTATTTT. Translating gives CASSLSRGGGTDTQYF.

The chain recombines TRBV6-6 with TRBJ1-3; D is perhaps TRBD1 (6 bases). Per the germline V gene, CDR1 is MNHNY and CDR2 is SVGAGI (reference sequence). V lost 5 bases and J lost 0, with 14 bases in between. The CDR3 length is 16 residues. CDR3 region: CASSRQGGGSGNTIYF. CDR3 nucleotides: TGTGCCAGCAGTCGTCAGGGAGGGGGCTCTGGAAACACCATATATTTT.

V usage is TRBV7-2 and J usage is TRBJ2-2, with TRBD2 matching over 14 bases. Germline V lookup: CDR1 SGHTA, CDR2 FQGNSA. J lost 6 bases, V lost 5 bases, and 11 bases had no gene match. The CDR3 is made up of 18 amino acids. CDR3: CASSTRLAGGPGAGELFF. The CDR3 region has the DNA TGTGCCAGCAGCACCAGACTAGCGGGAGGGCCGGGGGCCGGGGAGCTGTTTTTT.

This clone was counted a few times. This sequence joins TRBV7-6 and TRBJ1-6, with D perhaps TRBD1 (5 bases). Germline V CDR1 and CDR2: SGHVS, FNYEAQ. V lost 5 bases and J 8 bases, leaving 19 bases between the germline ends. This CDR3 spans 16 amino acids. The CDR3 region has the DNA TGTGCCAGCAGCCCGGTGGCGGTATCCAGGGATTCACCCCTCCACTTT. Protein: CASSPVAVSRDSPLHF.

The V call is TRBV10-2, the J call TRBJ1-2; D call uncertain. Looked up from germline, CDR1 is WSHSY and CDR2 is SAAADI. Trimming cost V 3 bases and J 6 bases, with 14 bases left between them. The CDR3 has 14 amino acids. As DNA, the CDR3 is TGCGCCAGCAGTGACTCGGTAGTCCTGAATGGCTACACCTTC. Residues: CASSDSVVLNGYTF.

V and J are TRBV5-5 and TRBJ2-2; D is unresolved. V was shortened by 0 bases and J by 7 bases, with 7 bases between the two germline ends. Germline CDR1 SGHKS, CDR2 YYEKEE (reference sequence). CDR3 length: 13 amino acids. CDR3 sequence reads: CASSLERSGELFF. The CDR3 coding sequence is TGTGCCAGCAGCTTGGAGCGAAGCGGGGAGCTGTTTTTT.

The rearrangement joins TRBV11-2 to TRBJ1-4; D uncertain. V dropped 1 base and J dropped 7 bases, with 4 bases sitting between them. Germline CDR1 is SGHAT and CDR2 is FQNNGV. The CDR3 is 12 amino acids. The CDR3 protein is CASSLGAEKLFF. In DNA form, the CDR3 reads TGTGCCAGCAGCTTAGGAGCTGAAAAACTGTTTTTT. Together with reference TRBV11-2 and TRBJ1-4, the CDR3 gives the full variable domain: EAGVAQSPRYKIIEKRQSVAFWCNPISGHATLYWYQQILGQGPKLLIQFQNNGVVDDSQLPKDRFSAERLKGVDSTLKIQPAKLEDSAVYLCASSLGAEKLFFGSGTQLSVL.

The rearrangement links TRBV6-2 or TRBV6-3 to TRBJ2-4; 12 bases align to TRBD1. V shed 4 bases and J 3 bases; nucleotides not matched to a gene: 13. CDR1 is MNHEY and CDR2 is SVGEGT in the germline V gene. The CDR3 totals 19 residues. The CDR3 region has the DNA TGTGCCAGCAGTTCCATACCGGGACAGGGGGCGCGTGGCAAAAACATTCAGTACTTC. Amino acid sequence: CASSSIPGQGARGKNIQYF.

The rearrangement joins TRBV7-9 to TRBJ1-2, with a possible D match to TRBD1 (6 bases). Germline V CDR1 and CDR2: SEHNR, FQNEAQ (reference sequence). Trimming removed 5 bases from V and 7 bases from J, with 26 bases in between. There are 17 residues in the CDR3. The CDR3 region is CASSLQGMEQGTGGYTF. CDR3 DNA sequence: TGTGCCAGCAGCCTCCAGGGGATGGAACAGGGAACGGGTGGCTACACCTTC.

CDR3 sequence reads: CASSSTGNTEAFF. In nucleotides, the CDR3 is TGTGCCAGCAGTTCGACAGGGAACACTGAAGCTTTCTTT. The V and J genes are TRBV6-2 or TRBV6-3 and TRBJ1-1, with D maybe TRBD1 (6 bases). Trimming took off 4 bases at V and 1 base at J, with 7 bases between the two ends. CDR1 and CDR2 from the germline V gene are MNHEY and SVGEGT. CDR3 size: 13 residues.

The rearrangement links TRBV7-6 to TRBJ1-1, with no clear D. This CDR3 is 13 amino acids long. CDR1 is SGHVS and CDR2 is FNYEAQ in the germline V gene. The V end lost 3 bases, the J end lost 1 base, and 6 bases lay between the germline ends. CDR3 sequence: CASSFNRNTEAFF. CDR3 sequence (DNA): TGTGCCAGCAGCTTCAACAGGAACACTGAAGCTTTCTTT.

The rearrangement uses TRBV27 and TRBJ1-4; tentative D call: TRBD1 (5 bases). Germline CDR1 MNHEY, CDR2 SMNVEV (reference sequence). The CDR3 has 14 residues. Between the trimmed V and J ends, which lost 5 bases and 8 bases, there was a span of 15 bases. Here the CDR3 reads CASSPIGVGEKLFF. For the CDR3, the DNA is TGTGCCAGCAGTCCTATAGGGGTTGGGGAAAAACTGTTTTTT. The full variable domain, in which reference TRBV27 and TRBJ1-4 provide the parts outside the CDR3, is EAQVTQNPRYLITVTGKKLTVTCSQNMNHEYMSWYRQDPGLGLRQIYYSMNVEVTDKGDVPEGYKVSRKEKRNFPLILESPSPNQTSLYFCASSPIGVGEKLFFGSGTQLSVL.

The J gene is TRBJ2-7, the V gene TRBV2; 10 bases map to TRBD2. The J segment lost 3 bases and the V segment lost 2 bases, leaving 7 bases of the junction unmatched. Germline CDR1 and CDR2: SNHLY and FYNNEI. The CDR3 totals 16 residues. CDR3 protein: CASSESPLAGVYEQYF. The CDR3, as DNA: TGTGCCAGCAGTGAATCCCCCCTAGCGGGAGTCTACGAGCAGTACTTC.